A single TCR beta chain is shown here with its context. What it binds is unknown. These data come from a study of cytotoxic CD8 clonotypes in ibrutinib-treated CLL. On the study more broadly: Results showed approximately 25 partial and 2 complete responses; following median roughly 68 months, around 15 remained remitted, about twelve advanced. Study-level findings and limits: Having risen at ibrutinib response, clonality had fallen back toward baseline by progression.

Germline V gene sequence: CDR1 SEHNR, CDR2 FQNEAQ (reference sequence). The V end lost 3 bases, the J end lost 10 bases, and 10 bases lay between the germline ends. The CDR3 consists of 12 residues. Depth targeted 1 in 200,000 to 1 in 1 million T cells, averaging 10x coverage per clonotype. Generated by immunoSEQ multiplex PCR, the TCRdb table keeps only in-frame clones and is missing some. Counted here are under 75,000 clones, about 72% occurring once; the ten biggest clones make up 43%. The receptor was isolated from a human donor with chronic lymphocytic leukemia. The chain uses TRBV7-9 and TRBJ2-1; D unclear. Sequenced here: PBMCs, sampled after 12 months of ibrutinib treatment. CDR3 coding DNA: TGTGCCAGCAGCTTGGACCGACGGGAGCAGTTCTTC. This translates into CASSLDRREQFF.